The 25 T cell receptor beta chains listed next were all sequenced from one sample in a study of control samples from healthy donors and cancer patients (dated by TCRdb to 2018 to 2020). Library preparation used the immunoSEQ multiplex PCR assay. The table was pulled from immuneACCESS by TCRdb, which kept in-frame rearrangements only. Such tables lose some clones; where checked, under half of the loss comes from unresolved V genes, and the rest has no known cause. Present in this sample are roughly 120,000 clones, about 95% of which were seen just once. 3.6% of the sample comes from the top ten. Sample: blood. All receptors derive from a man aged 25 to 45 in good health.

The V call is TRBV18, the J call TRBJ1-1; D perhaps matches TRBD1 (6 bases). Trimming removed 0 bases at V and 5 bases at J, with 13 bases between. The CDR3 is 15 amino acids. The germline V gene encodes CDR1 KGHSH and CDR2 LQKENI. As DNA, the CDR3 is TGTGCCAGCTCACCACCGGGGGGGCGCCGGACTGAAGCTTTCTTT. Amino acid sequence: CASSPPGGRRTEAFF.

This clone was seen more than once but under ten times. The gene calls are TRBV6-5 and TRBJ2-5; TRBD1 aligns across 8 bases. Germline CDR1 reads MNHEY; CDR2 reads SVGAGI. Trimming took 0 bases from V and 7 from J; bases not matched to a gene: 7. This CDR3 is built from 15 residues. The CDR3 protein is CASSYSMTGDATQYF. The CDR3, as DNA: TGTGCCAGCAGTTACTCGATGACAGGGGATGCGACCCAGTACTTC.

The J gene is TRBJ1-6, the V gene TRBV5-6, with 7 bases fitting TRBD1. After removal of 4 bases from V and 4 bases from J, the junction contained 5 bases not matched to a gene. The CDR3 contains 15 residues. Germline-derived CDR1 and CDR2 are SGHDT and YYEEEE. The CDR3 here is CASSRWTGYNSPLHF. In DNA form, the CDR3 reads TGTGCCAGCAGCAGGTGGACAGGTTATAATTCACCCCTCCACTTT. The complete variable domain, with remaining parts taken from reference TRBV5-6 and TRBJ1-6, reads DAGVTQSPTHLIKTRGQQVTLRCSPKSGHDTVSWYQQALGQGPQFIFQYYEEEERQRGNFPDRFSGHQFPNYSSELNVNALLLGDSALYLCASSRWTGYNSPLHFGNGTRLTVT.

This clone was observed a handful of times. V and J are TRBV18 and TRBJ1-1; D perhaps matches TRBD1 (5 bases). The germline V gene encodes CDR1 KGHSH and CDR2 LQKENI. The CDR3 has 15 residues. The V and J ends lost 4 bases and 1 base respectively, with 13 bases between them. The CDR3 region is CASSQGGRANTEAFF. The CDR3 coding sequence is TGTGCCAGCTCACAGGGCGGCAGGGCGAACACTGAAGCTTTCTTT.

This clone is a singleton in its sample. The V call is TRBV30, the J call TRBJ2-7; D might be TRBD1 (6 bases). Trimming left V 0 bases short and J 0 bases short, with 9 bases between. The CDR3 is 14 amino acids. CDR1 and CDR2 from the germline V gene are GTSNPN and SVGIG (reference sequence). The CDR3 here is CAWSVWDNSYEQYF. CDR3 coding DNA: TGTGCCTGGAGTGTTTGGGACAACTCCTACGAGCAGTACTTC.

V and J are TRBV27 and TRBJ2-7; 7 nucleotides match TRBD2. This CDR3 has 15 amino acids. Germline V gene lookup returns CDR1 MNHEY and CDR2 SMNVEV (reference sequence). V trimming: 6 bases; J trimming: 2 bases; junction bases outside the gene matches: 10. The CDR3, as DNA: TGTGCCAGCAGCCCAGCGGGGATCGCGGCCTACGAGCAGTACTTC. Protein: CASSPAGIAAYEQYF.

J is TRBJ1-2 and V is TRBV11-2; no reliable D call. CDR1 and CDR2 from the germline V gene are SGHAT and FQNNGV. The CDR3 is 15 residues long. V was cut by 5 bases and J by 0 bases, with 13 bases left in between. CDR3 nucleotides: TGTGCCAGCAGCCGGTCGCAGGCGGCTAACTATGGCTACACCTTC. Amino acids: CASSRSQAANYGYTF. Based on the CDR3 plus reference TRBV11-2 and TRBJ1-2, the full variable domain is EAGVAQSPRYKIIEKRQSVAFWCNPISGHATLYWYQQILGQGPKLLIQFQNNGVVDDSQLPKDRFSAERLKGVDSTLKIQPAKLEDSAVYLCASSRSQAANYGYTFGSGTRLTVV.

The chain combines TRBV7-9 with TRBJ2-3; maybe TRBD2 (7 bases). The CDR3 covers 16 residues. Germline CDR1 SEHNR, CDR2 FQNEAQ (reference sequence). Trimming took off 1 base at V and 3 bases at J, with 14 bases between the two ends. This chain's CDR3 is CASSLVAGALTDTQYF. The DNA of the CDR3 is TGTGCCAGCAGCTTAGTGGCGGGGGCGTTGACAGATACGCAGTATTTT.

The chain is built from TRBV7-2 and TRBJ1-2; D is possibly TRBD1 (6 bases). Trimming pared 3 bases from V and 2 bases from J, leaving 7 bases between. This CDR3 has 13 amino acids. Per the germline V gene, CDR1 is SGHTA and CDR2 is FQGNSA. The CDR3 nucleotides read TGTGCCAGCAGCTTTGGACAGAACTATGGCTACACCTTC. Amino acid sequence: CASSFGQNYGYTF.

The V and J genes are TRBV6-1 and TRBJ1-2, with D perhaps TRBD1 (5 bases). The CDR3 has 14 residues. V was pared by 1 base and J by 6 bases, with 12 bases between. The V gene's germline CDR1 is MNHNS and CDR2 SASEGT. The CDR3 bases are TGTGCCAGCAGTGAAGGAGGGGCGTTTGATGGCTACACCTTC. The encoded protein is CASSEGGAFDGYTF.

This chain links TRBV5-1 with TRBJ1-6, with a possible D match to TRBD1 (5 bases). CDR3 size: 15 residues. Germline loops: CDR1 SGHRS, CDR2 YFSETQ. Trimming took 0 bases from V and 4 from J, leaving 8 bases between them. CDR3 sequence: CASSLEGNYNSPLHF. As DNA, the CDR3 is TGCGCCAGCAGCTTGGAGGGGAATTATAATTCACCCCTCCACTTT.

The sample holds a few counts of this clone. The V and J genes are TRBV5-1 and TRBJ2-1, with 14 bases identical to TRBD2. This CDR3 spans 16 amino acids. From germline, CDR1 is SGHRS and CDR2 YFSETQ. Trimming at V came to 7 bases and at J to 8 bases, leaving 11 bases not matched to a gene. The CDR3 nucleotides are TGCGCCAGCTCATTGACTAGCGGGGGGGCCCGTGATGAGCAGTTCTTC. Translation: CASSLTSGGARDEQFF.

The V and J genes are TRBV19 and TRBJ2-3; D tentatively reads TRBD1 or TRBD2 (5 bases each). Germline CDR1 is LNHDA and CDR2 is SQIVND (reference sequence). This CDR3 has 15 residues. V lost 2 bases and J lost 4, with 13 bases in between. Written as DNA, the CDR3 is TGTGCCAGTAGTATACATTATCGGGACGCAGATACGCAGTATTTT. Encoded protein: CASSIHYRDADTQYF.

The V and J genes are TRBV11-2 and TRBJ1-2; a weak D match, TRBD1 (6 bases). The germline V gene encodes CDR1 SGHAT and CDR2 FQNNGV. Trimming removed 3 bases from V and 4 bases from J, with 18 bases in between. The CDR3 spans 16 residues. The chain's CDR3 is CASSFFLRDKAYGYTF. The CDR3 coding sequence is TGTGCCAGCAGCTTTTTCCTCCGGGACAAGGCCTATGGCTACACCTTC.

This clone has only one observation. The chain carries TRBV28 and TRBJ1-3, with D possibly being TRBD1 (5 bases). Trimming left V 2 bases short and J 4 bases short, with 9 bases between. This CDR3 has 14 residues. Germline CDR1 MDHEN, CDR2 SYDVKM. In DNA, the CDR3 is TGTGCCAGCAGTTTAAGAGGGACCGGAAACACCATATATTTT. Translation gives CASSLRGTGNTIYF.

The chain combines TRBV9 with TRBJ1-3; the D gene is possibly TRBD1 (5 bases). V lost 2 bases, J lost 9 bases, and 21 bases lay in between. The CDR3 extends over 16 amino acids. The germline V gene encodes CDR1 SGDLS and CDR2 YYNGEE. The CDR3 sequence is CASSVGQPDLGRTIYF. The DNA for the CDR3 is TGTGCCAGCAGCGTCGGGCAGCCCGACCTGGGGCGCACCATATATTTT.

The CDR3 spells CASSYVSQQGYEQYF. The CDR3, as DNA: TGTGCCAGCAGTTACGTCAGTCAACAGGGATACGAGCAGTACTTC. The chain links TRBV6-2 or TRBV6-3 to TRBJ2-7, with TRBD1 as a possible D gene (6 bases). The CDR3 extends over 15 amino acids. V was shortened by 2 bases and J by 4 bases, with 15 bases between the two germline ends. In germline, CDR1 is MNHEY, CDR2 SVGEGT.

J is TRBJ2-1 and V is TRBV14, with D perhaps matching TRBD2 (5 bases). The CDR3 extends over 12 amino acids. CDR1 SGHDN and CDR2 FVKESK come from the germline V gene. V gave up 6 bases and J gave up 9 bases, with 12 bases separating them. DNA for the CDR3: TGTGCCAGCAGATACGGGGTCGGTGAGCAGTTCTTC. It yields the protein CASRYGVGEQFF.

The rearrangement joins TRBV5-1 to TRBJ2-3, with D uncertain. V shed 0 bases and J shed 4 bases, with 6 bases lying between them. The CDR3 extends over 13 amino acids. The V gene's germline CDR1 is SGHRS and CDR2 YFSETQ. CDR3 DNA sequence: TGCGCCAGCAGCTTGGATACAGCAGATACGCAGTATTTT. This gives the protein CASSLDTADTQYF.

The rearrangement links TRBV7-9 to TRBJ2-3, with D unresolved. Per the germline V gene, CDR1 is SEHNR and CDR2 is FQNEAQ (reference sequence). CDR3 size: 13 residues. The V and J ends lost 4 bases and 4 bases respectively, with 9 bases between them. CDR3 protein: CASSSSDADTQYF. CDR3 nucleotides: TGTGCCAGCAGCTCTTCGGATGCAGATACGCAGTATTTT.

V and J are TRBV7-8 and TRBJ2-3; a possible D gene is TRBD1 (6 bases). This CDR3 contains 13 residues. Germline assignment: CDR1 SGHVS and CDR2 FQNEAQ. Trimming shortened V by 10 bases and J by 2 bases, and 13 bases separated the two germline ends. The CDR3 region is CATSTGYTDTQYF. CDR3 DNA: TGTGCCACCTCGACAGGTTACACAGATACGCAGTATTTT.

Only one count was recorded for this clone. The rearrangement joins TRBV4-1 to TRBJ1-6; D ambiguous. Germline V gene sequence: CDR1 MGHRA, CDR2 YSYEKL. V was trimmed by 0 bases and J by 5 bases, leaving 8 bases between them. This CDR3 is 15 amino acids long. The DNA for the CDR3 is TGCGCCAGCAGCCAAGATACGGCGGATAATTCACCCCTCCACTTT. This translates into CASSQDTADNSPLHF.

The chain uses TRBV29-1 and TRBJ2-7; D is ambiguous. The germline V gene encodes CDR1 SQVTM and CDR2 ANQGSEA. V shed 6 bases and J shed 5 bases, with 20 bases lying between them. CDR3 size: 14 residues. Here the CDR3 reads CSVRKRNPRDEQYF. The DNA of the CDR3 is TGCAGCGTCCGGAAGAGGAACCCTCGGGACGAGCAGTACTTC.

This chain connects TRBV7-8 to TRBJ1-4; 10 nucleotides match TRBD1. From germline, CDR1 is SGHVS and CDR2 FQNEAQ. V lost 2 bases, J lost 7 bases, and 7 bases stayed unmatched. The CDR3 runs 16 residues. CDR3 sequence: CASSLPSGTGVEKLFF. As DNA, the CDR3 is TGTGCCAGCAGCTTACCCTCCGGGACAGGGGTTGAAAAACTGTTTTTT.

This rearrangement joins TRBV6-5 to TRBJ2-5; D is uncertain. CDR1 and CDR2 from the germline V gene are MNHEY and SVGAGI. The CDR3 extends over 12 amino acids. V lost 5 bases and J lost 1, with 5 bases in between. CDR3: CASSLLQETQYF. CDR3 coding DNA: TGTGCCAGCAGTCTGCTCCAAGAGACCCAGTACTTC.